This entry describes one TCR beta chain. This sample was taken from a study of blood T cell repertoires in COVID-19. As for the study in general: T cells, B-cell-depleted T cells, or PBMCs supplied cDNA or gDNA.

In the original processing: Amplification of reference gene primers provided the estimated nucleated cell counts. The repertoire was sequenced with immunoSEQ multiplex PCR; TCRdb's copy has only in-frame clones and lacks some. V and J calls plus clone size are reproduced from that table; the DNA served to infer D and trimming. The sample lists about 260,000 clones, 86% occurring once. The V segment lost 7 bases and the J segment 3 bases; nucleotides outside the gene matches: 7. Germline loops: CDR1 LNHDA, CDR2 SQIVND (reference sequence). The CDR3 has 14 residues. The chain has TRBV19 and TRBJ2-3; 7 bases are shared with TRBD2. This TCR came from a man aged 25 to 40 with active or convalescent COVID-19. The sample taken for sequencing was peripheral blood. The CDR3 loop is CASKEWEGTDTQYF. The DNA of the CDR3 is TGTGCCAGTAAGGAATGGGAGGGGACAGATACGCAGTATTTT. The complete variable domain, with remaining parts taken from reference TRBV19 and TRBJ2-3, reads DGGITQSPKYLFRKEGQNVTLSCEQNLNHDAMYWYRQDPGQGLRLIYYSQIVNDFQKGDIAEGYSVSREKKESFPLTVTSAQKNPTAFYLCASKEWEGTDTQYFGPGTRLTVL.